This T cell receptor beta chain was sequenced for a study of blood T cell repertoires in COVID-19. Overall study: Nucleic acid was either cDNA or gDNA, and it came from T cells, B-cell-depleted T cells, or PBMCs.

Participants spanned ages about 18 to 90 years and resided in about 25 US areas. The study assigned cohorts using participant-reported clinical history. Assay used: immunoSEQ multiplex PCR; TCRdb lists only in-frame clones, some missing. The sample yields fewer than 350,000 clones, more than 70% seen once. This clone was seen only once. This sequence was found in a woman aged 60-75 years in a cohort exposed to, infected with or recovered from COVID-19 (not recorded which). The specimen was PBMCs or T cells enriched from blood (not recorded which).

CDR3 nucleotides: TGTGCCAGCTCGGCGGGGGGTCGCACAGATACGCAGTATTTT. As protein: CASSAGGRTDTQYF. This chain links TRBV18 with TRBJ2-3; 8 positions agree with TRBD2. The CDR3 is made up of 14 amino acids. Germline V gives CDR1 KGHSH, CDR2 LQKENI. The V and J ends lost 6 bases and 1 base, in that order; junction bases with no gene match: 3.